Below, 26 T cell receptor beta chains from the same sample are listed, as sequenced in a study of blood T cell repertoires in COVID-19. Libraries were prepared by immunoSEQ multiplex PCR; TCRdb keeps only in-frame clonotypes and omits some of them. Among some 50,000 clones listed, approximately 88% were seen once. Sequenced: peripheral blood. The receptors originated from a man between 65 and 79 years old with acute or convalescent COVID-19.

In DNA, the CDR3 is TGTGCCAGCAGTTACTCGGTAACGGGCACTGAAGCTTTCTTT. Residues: CASSYSVTGTEAFF. The J gene is TRBJ1-1, the V gene TRBV6-2 or TRBV6-3; D uncertain. The CDR3 is 14 residues long. The V gene's germline CDR1 is MNHEY and CDR2 SVGEGT. The V end was cut by 0 bases, the J end by 4 bases, with 9 bases between.

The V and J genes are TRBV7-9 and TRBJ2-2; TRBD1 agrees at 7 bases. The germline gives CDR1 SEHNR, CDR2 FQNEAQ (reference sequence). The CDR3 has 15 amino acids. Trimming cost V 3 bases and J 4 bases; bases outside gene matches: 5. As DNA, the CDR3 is TGTGCCAGCAGCTTGGAGACAGGGACCACCGGGGAGCTGTTTTTT. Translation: CASSLETGTTGELFF.

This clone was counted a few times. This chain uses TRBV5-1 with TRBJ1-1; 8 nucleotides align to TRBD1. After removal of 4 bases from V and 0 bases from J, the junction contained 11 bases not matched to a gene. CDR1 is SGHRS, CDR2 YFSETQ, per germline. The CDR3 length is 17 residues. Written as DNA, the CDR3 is TGCGCCAGCAGCCAACGGACAGGGCTGGTGATGAACACTGAAGCTTTCTTT. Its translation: CASSQRTGLVMNTEAFF.

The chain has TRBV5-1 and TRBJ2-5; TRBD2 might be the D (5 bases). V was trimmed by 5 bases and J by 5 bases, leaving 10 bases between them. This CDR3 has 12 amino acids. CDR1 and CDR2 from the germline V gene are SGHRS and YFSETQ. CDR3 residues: CASREGGETQYF. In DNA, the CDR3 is TGCGCCAGCAGAGAGGGCGGGGAGACCCAGTACTTC.

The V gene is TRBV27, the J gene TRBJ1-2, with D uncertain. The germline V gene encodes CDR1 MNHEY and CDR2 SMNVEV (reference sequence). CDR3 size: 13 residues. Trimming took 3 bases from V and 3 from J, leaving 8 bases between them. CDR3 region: CASSLEGYYGYTF. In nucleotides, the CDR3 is TGTGCCAGCAGTTTGGAGGGATACTATGGCTACACCTTC.

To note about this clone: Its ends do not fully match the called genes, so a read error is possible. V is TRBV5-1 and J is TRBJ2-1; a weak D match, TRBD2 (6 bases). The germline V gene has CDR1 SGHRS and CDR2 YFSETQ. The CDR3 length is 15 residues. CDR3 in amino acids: CASSHGEVSSNEQFF. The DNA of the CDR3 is TGCGCCAGCAGCCACGGGGAGGTTTCCTCCAATGAGCAGTTCTTC.

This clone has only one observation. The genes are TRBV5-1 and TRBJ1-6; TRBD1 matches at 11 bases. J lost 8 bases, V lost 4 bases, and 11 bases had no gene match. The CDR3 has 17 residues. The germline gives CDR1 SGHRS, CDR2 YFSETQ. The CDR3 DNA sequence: TGCGCCAGCAGCCAAGGACAGGGGGCTGGGTCCCATTCACCCCTCCACTTT. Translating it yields CASSQGQGAGSHSPLHF.

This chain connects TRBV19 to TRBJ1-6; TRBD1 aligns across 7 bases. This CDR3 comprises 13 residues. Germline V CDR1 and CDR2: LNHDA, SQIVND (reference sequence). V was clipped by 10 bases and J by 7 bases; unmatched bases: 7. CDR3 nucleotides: TGTGCCACCAAGACAGGGCGGAATTCACCCCTCCACTTT. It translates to CATKTGRNSPLHF. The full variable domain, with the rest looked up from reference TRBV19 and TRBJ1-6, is DGGITQSPKYLFRKEGQNVTLSCEQNLNHDAMYWYRQDPGQGLRLIYYSQIVNDFQKGDIAEGYSVSREKKESFPLTVTSAQKNPTAFYLCATKTGRNSPLHFGNGTRLTVT.

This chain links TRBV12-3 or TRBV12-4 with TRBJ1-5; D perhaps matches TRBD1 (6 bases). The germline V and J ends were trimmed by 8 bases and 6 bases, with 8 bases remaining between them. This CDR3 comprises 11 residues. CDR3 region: CASGGPQPQHF. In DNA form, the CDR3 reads TGTGCCAGCGGGGGCCCTCAGCCCCAGCATTTT.

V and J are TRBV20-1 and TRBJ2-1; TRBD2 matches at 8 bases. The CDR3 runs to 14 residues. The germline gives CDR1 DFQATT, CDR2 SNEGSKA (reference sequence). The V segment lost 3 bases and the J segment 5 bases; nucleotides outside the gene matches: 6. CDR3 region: CSASATSVNNEQFF. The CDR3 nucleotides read TGCAGTGCTAGTGCGACTAGCGTGAACAATGAGCAGTTCTTC.

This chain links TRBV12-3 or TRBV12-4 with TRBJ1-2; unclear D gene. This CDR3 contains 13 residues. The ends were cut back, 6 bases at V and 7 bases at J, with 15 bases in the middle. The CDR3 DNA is TGTGCCAGCAGGATAGGGCAGGAGGGTGGCTACACCTTC. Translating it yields CASRIGQEGGYTF.

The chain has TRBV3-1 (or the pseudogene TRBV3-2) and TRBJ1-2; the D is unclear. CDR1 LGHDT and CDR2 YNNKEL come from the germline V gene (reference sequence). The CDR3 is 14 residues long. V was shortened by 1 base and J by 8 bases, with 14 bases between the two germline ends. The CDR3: CASSQGTSKPGYTF. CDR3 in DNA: TGTGCCAGCAGCCAAGGGACTTCCAAACCGGGCTACACCTTC.

CDR3 protein: CSVGGDRKFGVNTEAFF. Written as DNA, the CDR3 is TGCAGCGTTGGCGGGGACAGGAAATTCGGGGTGAACACTGAAGCTTTCTTT. This chain joins TRBV29-1 and TRBJ1-1, with 8 bases fitting TRBD1. This CDR3 comprises 17 residues. With 4 bases clipped from V and 0 bases from J, the junction kept 13 bases outside the gene matches. The germline gives CDR1 SQVTM, CDR2 ANQGSEA.

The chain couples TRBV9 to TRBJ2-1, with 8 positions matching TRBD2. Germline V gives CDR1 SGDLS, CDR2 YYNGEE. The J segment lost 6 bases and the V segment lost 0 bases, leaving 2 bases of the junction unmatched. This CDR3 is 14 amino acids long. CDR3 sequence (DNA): TGTGCCAGCAGCGTAGGCGGGGGGTTCAATGAGCAGTTCTTC. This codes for CASSVGGGFNEQFF.

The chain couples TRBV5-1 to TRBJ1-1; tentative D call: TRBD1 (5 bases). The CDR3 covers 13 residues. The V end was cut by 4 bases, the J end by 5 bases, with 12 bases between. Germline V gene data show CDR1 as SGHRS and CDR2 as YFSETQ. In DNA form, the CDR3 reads TGCGCCAGCAGCCAGGGCGCGGTTACTGAAGCTTTCTTT. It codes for CASSQGAVTEAFF.

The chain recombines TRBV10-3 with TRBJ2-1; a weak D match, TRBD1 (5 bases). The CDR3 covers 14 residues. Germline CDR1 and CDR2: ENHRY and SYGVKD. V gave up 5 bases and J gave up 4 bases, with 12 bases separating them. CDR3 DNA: TGTGCCATCAGTCAGGTAGACAGATACAATGAGCAGTTCTTC. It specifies CAISQVDRYNEQFF.

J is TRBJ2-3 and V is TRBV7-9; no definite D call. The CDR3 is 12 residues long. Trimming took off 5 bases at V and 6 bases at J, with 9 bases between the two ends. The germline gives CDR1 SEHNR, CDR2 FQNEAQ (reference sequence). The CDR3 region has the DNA TGTGCCAGCAGCCAGGAACCGGATACGCAGTATTTT. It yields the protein CASSQEPDTQYF.

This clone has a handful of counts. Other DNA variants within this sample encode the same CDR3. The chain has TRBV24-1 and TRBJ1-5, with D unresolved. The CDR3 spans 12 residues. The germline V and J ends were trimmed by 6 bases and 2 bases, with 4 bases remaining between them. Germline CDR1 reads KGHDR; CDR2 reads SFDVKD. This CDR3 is CATSQGNQPQHF. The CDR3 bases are TGTGCCACCAGTCAGGGCAATCAGCCCCAGCATTTT.

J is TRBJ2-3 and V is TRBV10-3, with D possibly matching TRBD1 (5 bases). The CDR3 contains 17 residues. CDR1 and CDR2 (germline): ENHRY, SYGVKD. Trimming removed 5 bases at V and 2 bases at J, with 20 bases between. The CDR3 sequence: CAISPTPGQGSTDTQYF. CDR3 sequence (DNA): TGTGCCATCAGTCCCACCCCGGGCCAGGGTTCCACAGATACGCAGTATTTT.

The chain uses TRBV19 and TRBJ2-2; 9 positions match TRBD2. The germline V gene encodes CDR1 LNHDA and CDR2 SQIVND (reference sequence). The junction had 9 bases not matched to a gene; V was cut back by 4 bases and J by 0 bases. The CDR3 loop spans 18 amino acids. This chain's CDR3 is CASSKLAGTNANTGELFF. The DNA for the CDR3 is TGTGCCAGTAGTAAGCTAGCGGGGACCAACGCGAACACCGGGGAGCTGTTTTTT. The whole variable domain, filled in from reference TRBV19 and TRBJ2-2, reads DGGITQSPKYLFRKEGQNVTLSCEQNLNHDAMYWYRQDPGQGLRLIYYSQIVNDFQKGDIAEGYSVSREKKESFPLTVTSAQKNPTAFYLCASSKLAGTNANTGELFFGEGSRLTVL.

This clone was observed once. CDR3 region: CASSIVSPSGNQPQHF. The CDR3 DNA follows: TGTGCCAGTAGTATAGTTAGCCCCAGTGGCAATCAGCCCCAGCATTTT. The V gene is TRBV19, the J gene TRBJ1-5; D not resolved. The CDR3 contains 16 residues. CDR1 is LNHDA and CDR2 is SQIVND in the germline V gene (reference sequence). The V end was cut by 1 base, the J end by 2 bases, with 12 bases between.

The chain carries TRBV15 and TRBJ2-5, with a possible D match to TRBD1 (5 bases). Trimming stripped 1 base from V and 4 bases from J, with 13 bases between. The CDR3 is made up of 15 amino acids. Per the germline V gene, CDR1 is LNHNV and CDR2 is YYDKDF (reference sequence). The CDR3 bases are TGTGCCACCAGCAGAGCGCCACAGGAAGGAGAGACCCAGTACTTC. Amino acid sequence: CATSRAPQEGETQYF.

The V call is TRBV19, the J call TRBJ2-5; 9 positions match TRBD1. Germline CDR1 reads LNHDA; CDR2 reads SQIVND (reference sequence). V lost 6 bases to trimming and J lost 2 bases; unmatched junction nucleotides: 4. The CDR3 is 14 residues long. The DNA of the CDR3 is TGTGCCAGTAGAAGGACAGGGGATCAAGAGACCCAGTACTTC. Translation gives CASRRTGDQETQYF.

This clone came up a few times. The CDR3 loop reads CASSPGQGQPQHF. In DNA form, the CDR3 reads TGTGCCAGCTCACCGGGACAGGGTCAGCCCCAGCATTTT. This rearrangement joins TRBV18 to TRBJ1-5, with 9 bases fitting TRBD1. The CDR3 is made up of 13 amino acids. With 3 bases clipped from V and 6 bases from J, the junction kept 0 bases outside the gene matches. Germline CDR1 and CDR2: KGHSH and LQKENI.

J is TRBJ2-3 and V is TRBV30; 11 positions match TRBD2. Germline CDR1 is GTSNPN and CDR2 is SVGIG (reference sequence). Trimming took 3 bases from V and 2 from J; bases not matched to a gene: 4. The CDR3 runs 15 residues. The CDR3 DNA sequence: TGTGCCTGGAGCAGGGGACTAGCGGACACAGATACGCAGTATTTT. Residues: CAWSRGLADTDTQYF. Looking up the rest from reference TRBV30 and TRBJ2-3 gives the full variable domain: SQTIHQWPATLVQPVGSPLSLECTVEGTSNPNLYWYRQAAGRGLQLLFYSVGIGQISSEVPQNLSASRPQDRQFILSSKKLLLSDSGFYLCAWSRGLADTDTQYFGPGTRLTVL.

The CDR3 DNA sequence: TGTGCCAGCAGCTCCGGGACATCAAGCAATCAGCCCCAGCATTTT. This gives the protein CASSSGTSSNQPQHF. The V gene is TRBV11-1, the J gene TRBJ1-5; TRBD1 might be the D (6 bases). Germline V gene data show CDR1 as SGHAT and CDR2 as FQDESV (reference sequence). The CDR3 is 15 amino acids. V was shortened by 4 bases and J by 1 base, with 11 bases between the two germline ends.